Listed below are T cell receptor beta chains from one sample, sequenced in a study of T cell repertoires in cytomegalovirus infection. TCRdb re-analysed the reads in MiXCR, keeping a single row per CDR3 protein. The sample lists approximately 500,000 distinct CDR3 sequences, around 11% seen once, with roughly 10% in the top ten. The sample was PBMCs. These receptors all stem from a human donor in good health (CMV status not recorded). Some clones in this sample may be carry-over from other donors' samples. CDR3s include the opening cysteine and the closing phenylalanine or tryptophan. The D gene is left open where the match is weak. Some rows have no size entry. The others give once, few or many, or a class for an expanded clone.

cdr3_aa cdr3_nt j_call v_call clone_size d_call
CASSPQTSGSATDTQYF TGTGCCAGCAGCCCCCAGACTAGCGGGAGTGCGACAGATACGCAGTATTTT TRBJ2-3 TRBV7-9 many TRBD2
CASSSTVTEAFF TGTGCCAGCAGCTCGACAGTGACTGAAGCTTTCTTT TRBJ1-1 TRBV7-9 NA NA
CAATPGPDTEAFF TGCGCCGCAACACCGGGGCCAGACACTGAAGCTTTCTTT TRBJ1-1 TRBV23-1 many NA
CASSSGTGLAGGPRDTQYF TGTGCCAGCAGCTCCGGGACAGGACTAGCGGGAGGGCCTAGGGATACGCAGTATTTT TRBJ2-3 TRBV28 many TRBD2
CASSSLDRFQETQYF TGTGCCAGCAGCTCCTTGGACAGGTTTCAAGAGACCCAGTACTTC TRBJ2-5 TRBV5-6 NA TRBD1
CASSLTEDTQYF TGTGCCAGCAGCTTAACCGAGGATACGCAGTATTTT TRBJ2-3 TRBV7-3 many NA
CASSEVGPSGGYTF TGTGCCAGCAGTGAAGTAGGACCTTCGGGTGGCTACACCTTC TRBJ1-2 TRBV6-1 many NA
CSAAGGTGENQPQHF TGCAGCGCCGCGGGCGGGACAGGGGAAAATCAGCCCCAGCATTTT TRBJ1-5 TRBV29-1 many TRBD1
CASSRTATYTGELFF TGTGCCAGCAGTCGGACAGCTACATACACCGGGGAGCTGTTTTTT TRBJ2-2 TRBV6-5 many NA
CASSLFLGTSGSNEQFF TGTGCCAGCAGTTTATTTTTAGGGACTAGCGGGAGCAATGAGCAGTTCTTC TRBJ2-1 TRBV12-3/TRBV12-4 many TRBD2
CASSPPTYGSYNEQFF TGTGCCAGCTCACCACCGACCTACGGCTCCTACAATGAGCAGTTCTTC TRBJ2-1 TRBV18 many NA
CASSVVGTAGAFF TGTGCCAGCAGCGTAGTAGGAACAGCTGGAGCTTTCTTT TRBJ1-1 TRBV9 NA NA
CAIRGDRGLNTEAFF TGTGCCATCAGGGGGGACAGGGGGCTGAACACTGAAGCTTTCTTT TRBJ1-1 TRBV10-3 many TRBD1
CASSPTGGTGEAFF TGTGCCAGCAGCCCAACAGGGGGAACAGGTGAAGCTTTCTTT TRBJ1-1 TRBV12-3/TRBV12-4 many TRBD1
CASSFFRSHLPDYGYTF TGTGCCAGCAGTTTCTTTCGAAGCCATCTACCCGACTATGGCTACACCTTC TRBJ1-2 TRBV12-3/TRBV12-4 many NA
CSARETANTEAFF TGCAGTGCTAGAGAGACAGCGAACACTGAAGCTTTCTTT TRBJ1-1 TRBV20-1 few NA
CSAISPGSNQPQHF TGCAGCGCTATAAGCCCGGGTAGCAATCAGCCCCAGCATTTT TRBJ1-5 TRBV29-1 many NA
CASSGRDRGWTEAFF TGCGCCAGCAGCGGCCGGGACAGGGGGTGGACTGAAGCTTTCTTT TRBJ1-1 TRBV5-1 NA TRBD1
CASAEERVTDTQYF TGTGCTAGTGCCGAGGAAAGGGTTACAGATACGCAGTATTTT TRBJ2-3 TRBV12-5 few NA
CASSQTRRVIYEQYF TGTGCCAGCAGCCAAACGCGAAGGGTTATCTACGAGCAGTACTTC TRBJ2-7 TRBV14 NA NA
CASSQEPSGNTQYF TGTGCCAGCAGCCAAGAGCCGAGCGGAAATACGCAGTATTTT TRBJ2-3 TRBV3-1 NA NA
CASRPGPRGSGQPQHF TGTGCCAGCCGACCCGGTCCGCGGGGGTCGGGTCAGCCCCAGCATTTT TRBJ1-5 TRBV12-3/TRBV12-4 many NA
CASSPGRQGVQPQHF TGTGCCAGCTCACCGGGTAGACAGGGGGTACAGCCCCAGCATTTT TRBJ1-5 TRBV18 NA TRBD1
CASSSGTFGGADTQYF TGCGCCAGCAGCTCTGGGACATTCGGGGGCGCAGATACGCAGTATTTT TRBJ2-3 TRBV5-1 few NA
CASSLIGRGEAFF TGTGCCAGCAGTTTGATAGGCAGGGGAGAAGCTTTCTTT TRBJ1-1 TRBV12-3/TRBV12-4 few NA
CASSFSGRYEQYF TGTGCCAGCAGCTTTAGCGGCCGATACGAGCAGTACTTC TRBJ2-7 TRBV5-4 NA NA
CSATDIRVDSPLHF TGCAGTGCTACCGACATAAGGGTGGATTCACCCCTCCACTTT TRBJ1-6 TRBV20-1 NA NA
CASSEPGLPETQYF TGTGCCAGCAGTGAACCGGGACTACCGGAGACCCAGTACTTC TRBJ2-5 TRBV25-1 NA TRBD2
CASSYSRDPYNEQFF TGTGCCAGCAGTTACTCGCGGGACCCCTACAATGAGCAGTTCTTC TRBJ2-1 TRBV6-5 many NA
CASGTGNFPGELFF TGTGCCAGCGGGACAGGGAATTTCCCCGGGGAGCTGTTTTTT TRBJ2-2 TRBV5-4 NA TRBD1
CASSLVKYNSPLHF TGTGCCAGCAGCTTAGTCAAGTATAATTCACCCCTCCACTTT TRBJ1-6 TRBV7-2 many NA
CASSRLGIHNEQFF TGTGCCAGCAGCCGCCTTGGAATCCACAATGAGCAGTTCTTC TRBJ2-1 TRBV11-3 many NA
CASSQPDRGDEKLFF TGTGCCAGCAGCCAACCGGACAGGGGAGATGAAAAACTGTTTTTT TRBJ1-4 TRBV4-2 many TRBD1
CASSTSDSGDTQYF TGCGCCAGCAGCACATCGGATAGCGGAGATACGCAGTATTTT TRBJ2-3 TRBV5-1 NA NA
CASSLVDGVGETQYF TGTGCTAGCAGCTTAGTCGACGGGGTTGGGGAGACCCAGTACTTC TRBJ2-5 TRBV7-7 NA NA
CASSYRAYSNTGELFF TGTGCCAGCAGTTACAGGGCCTATTCGAACACCGGGGAGCTGTTTTTT TRBJ2-2 TRBV6-2/TRBV6-3 many NA
CASSESSGAANQPQHF TGTGCCAGCAGTGAGAGTTCAGGCGCCGCAAATCAGCCCCAGCATTTT TRBJ1-5 TRBV2 few NA
CATSRGSTDTQYF TGTGCCACCAGCAGAGGCAGCACAGATACGCAGTATTTT TRBJ2-3 TRBV15 NA NA
CASRTGAVNYGYTF TGTGCCAGCAGAACAGGGGCGGTAAACTATGGCTACACCTTC TRBJ1-2 TRBV2 NA TRBD1
CASRPLAPVGTQYF TGTGCCAGCAGACCTCTAGCTCCGGTGGGGACCCAGTACTTC TRBJ2-5 TRBV7-9 few NA
CSARPPLGTGYEQYF TGCAGTGCTAGGCCCCCCCTAGGGACAGGGTACGAGCAGTACTTC TRBJ2-7 TRBV20-1 NA TRBD1
CASSQEPHIGTGGWNSPLHF TGCGCCAGCAGCCAAGAACCCCACATCGGGACAGGGGGATGGAATTCACCCCTCCACTTT TRBJ1-6 TRBV5-1 NA TRBD1